The 8 T cell receptor beta chains in this list originate from one sample, sequenced in a study of T cells after yellow fever vaccination. One entry per CDR3 protein, called by TCRdb with MiXCR from the 5' RACE reads. The data show 250,000 or so distinct CDR3 sequences, with more than 3.5% seen just once and under 20% held by the top ten. The sequences come from PBMCs, collected 15 days after the yellow fever booster vaccination. The origin of the receptors is a man in his late teens or twenties who received the YFV17D yellow fever vaccine.

This clonotype was counted at least ten times. The rearrangement joins TRBV7-2 to TRBJ2-7; no firm D call. The CDR3 extends over 13 amino acids. V was shortened by 8 bases and J by 1 base, with 12 bases between the two germline ends. Looked up from germline, CDR1 is SGHTA and CDR2 is FQGNSA. CDR3 bases: TGTGCCAGCGTGCCCAAGGGATCCTACGAGCAGTACTTC. It specifies CASVPKGSYEQYF.

This clonotype was found once. A clone one base away is much larger, so this may be a read error. V and J are TRBV12-3 or TRBV12-4 and TRBJ1-4; the D is unclear. The CDR3 is made up of 13 amino acids. Trimming removed 6 bases from V and 0 bases from J, with 5 bases in between. The DNA of the CDR3 is TGTGCCAGCAGGGCGTCAACTAATGAAAAACTGTTTTTT. Protein: CASRASTNEKLFF.

This clonotype has at least ten counts. The rearrangement uses TRBV13 and TRBJ2-1; 10 positions agree with TRBD1. V trimming: 1 base; J trimming: 11 bases; junction bases outside the gene matches: 8. The CDR3 is 15 amino acids. Germline lookup yields CDR1 PRHDT and CDR2 FYEKMQ (reference sequence). The CDR3: CASSLETGTGEKQFF. The CDR3 DNA reads TGTGCCAGCAGCTTAGAAACCGGGACAGGGGAGAAGCAGTTCTTC.

This clonotype was seen only a few times. The rearrangement uses TRBV7-6 and TRBJ2-3; D possibly corresponds to TRBD1 (5 bases). Germline V lookup: CDR1 SGHVS, CDR2 FNYEAQ. The V end was cut by 5 bases, the J end by 0 bases, with 15 bases between. This CDR3 spans 16 amino acids. CDR3 bases: TGTGCCAGCAGCCTCCTCGGCAGGGCTAGCACAGATACGCAGTATTTT. This translates into CASSLLGRASTDTQYF. The entire variable domain, with the rest obtained from reference TRBV7-6 and TRBJ2-3, is as follows: GAGVSQSPRYKVTKRGQDVALRCDPISGHVSLYWYRQALGQGPEFLTYFNYEAQQDKSGLPNDRFSAERPEGSISTLTIQRTEQRDSAMYRCASSLLGRASTDTQYFGPGTRLTVL.

This clonotype was picked up many times. J is TRBJ1-2 and V is TRBV6-5; D remains ambiguous. Germline CDR1 is MNHEY and CDR2 is SVGAGI. CDR3 length: 13 residues. Trimming took 6 bases from V and 4 from J, leaving 12 bases between them. CDR3 coding DNA: TGTGCCAGCAGGGGCCAGTACCTCTATGGCTACACCTTC. Protein: CASRGQYLYGYTF.

This clonotype has at least ten counts. The V and J genes are TRBV18 and TRBJ1-1; 8 bases are a match to TRBD1. This CDR3 is 13 amino acids long. The V gene's germline CDR1 is KGHSH and CDR2 LQKENI. J was trimmed by 5 bases and V by 8 bases; bases with no gene match: 7. CDR3 loop: CASATGAQTEAFF. CDR3 sequence (DNA): TGTGCCAGCGCGACAGGGGCCCAGACTGAAGCTTTCTTT.

This clonotype was recorded many times. The chain joins TRBV28 to TRBJ1-1; D perhaps matches TRBD1 (6 bases). The germline V gene has CDR1 MDHEN and CDR2 SYDVKM. This CDR3 comprises 15 residues. V was pared by 3 bases and J by 4 bases, with 15 bases between. Here the CDR3 reads CASSFPHRVGTEAFF. The CDR3 DNA reads TGTGCCAGCAGTTTCCCGCACAGGGTAGGCACTGAAGCTTTCTTT.

This clonotype appeared many times. The V gene is TRBV29-1, the J gene TRBJ2-1; TRBD2 matches at 10 bases. This CDR3 is 15 amino acids long. The ends lost 7 bases at V and 8 bases at J; junction bases unmatched: 14. The germline CDR1 and CDR2 sequences are SQVTM and ANQGSEA. CDR3 sequence reads: CSAVRAGGPMDEQFF. CDR3 nucleotide sequence: TGCAGCGCCGTCCGAGCGGGGGGGCCGATGGATGAGCAGTTCTTC.